This T cell receptor beta chain was found in a study of T cell responses to AZD1222 COVID-19 vaccine. Sequencing used immunoSEQ multiplex PCR; TCRdb keeps in-frame clones, though not all of them. The repertoire holds some 150,000 clones, 93% seen once, with 0.9% in the top ten. This sample comprised peripheral blood, obtained on day 0 of AZD1222 vaccination. The sequence was collected from an adult in good health.

In DNA, the CDR3 is TGTGCCAGCAGCTTAAATGGCAGGGGGCAAGGAGGTGGCTACACCTTC. Encoded protein: CASSLNGRGQGGGYTF. This chain connects TRBV7-6 to TRBJ1-2; 8 bases map to TRBD1. The CDR3 has 16 residues. Germline CDR1 SGHVS, CDR2 FNYEAQ. Trimming at V came to 2 bases and at J to 7 bases, leaving 12 bases not matched to a gene.